The clone carrying this T cell receptor (beta chain) was seen at least ten times. Its antigen remains unidentified. This sample is drawn from a study of human T cells and chemical hapten exposure. Study summary: A roughly 2 cm by roughly 2 cm inner upper arm patch received 2% DPC for sensitization. Affected patients, primarily female, had alopecia areata, totalis or universalis.

Library preparation tagged each individual cDNA molecule with a unique molecular identifier. TCRdb independently ran MiXCR on the RACE reads; one entry per CDR3 protein. The top ten hold about 5% of the sample, which has a few hundred thousand distinct CDR3 sequences, about 6.3% seen once. V was cut by 0 bases and J by 6 bases, with 12 bases left in between. CDR3 length equals 14 residues. The germline V gene has CDR1 SGHRS and CDR2 YFSETQ. Study-level findings and limits: Relative to control repertoires, expanded TCRs gave rise to significantly more large CDR3 similarity clusters.

The time point denotes: patch test 2, 6 weeks after DPC sensitization. Treatment described: therapeutic diphenylcyclopropenone sensitization with weekly scalp DPC. This specimen was whole blood, taken in connection with sensitization to the hapten diphenylcyclopropenone (DPC). The origin of this receptor is a woman aged 18-29 years with alopecia areata. Some clones in this sample may be carry-over from other donors' samples. The V call is TRBV5-1, the J call TRBJ1-1; unclear D gene. The CDR3 region is CASSLGLVPSEAFF. CDR3 nucleotides: TGCGCCAGCAGCTTGGGTCTCGTCCCCTCTGAAGCTTTCTTT.